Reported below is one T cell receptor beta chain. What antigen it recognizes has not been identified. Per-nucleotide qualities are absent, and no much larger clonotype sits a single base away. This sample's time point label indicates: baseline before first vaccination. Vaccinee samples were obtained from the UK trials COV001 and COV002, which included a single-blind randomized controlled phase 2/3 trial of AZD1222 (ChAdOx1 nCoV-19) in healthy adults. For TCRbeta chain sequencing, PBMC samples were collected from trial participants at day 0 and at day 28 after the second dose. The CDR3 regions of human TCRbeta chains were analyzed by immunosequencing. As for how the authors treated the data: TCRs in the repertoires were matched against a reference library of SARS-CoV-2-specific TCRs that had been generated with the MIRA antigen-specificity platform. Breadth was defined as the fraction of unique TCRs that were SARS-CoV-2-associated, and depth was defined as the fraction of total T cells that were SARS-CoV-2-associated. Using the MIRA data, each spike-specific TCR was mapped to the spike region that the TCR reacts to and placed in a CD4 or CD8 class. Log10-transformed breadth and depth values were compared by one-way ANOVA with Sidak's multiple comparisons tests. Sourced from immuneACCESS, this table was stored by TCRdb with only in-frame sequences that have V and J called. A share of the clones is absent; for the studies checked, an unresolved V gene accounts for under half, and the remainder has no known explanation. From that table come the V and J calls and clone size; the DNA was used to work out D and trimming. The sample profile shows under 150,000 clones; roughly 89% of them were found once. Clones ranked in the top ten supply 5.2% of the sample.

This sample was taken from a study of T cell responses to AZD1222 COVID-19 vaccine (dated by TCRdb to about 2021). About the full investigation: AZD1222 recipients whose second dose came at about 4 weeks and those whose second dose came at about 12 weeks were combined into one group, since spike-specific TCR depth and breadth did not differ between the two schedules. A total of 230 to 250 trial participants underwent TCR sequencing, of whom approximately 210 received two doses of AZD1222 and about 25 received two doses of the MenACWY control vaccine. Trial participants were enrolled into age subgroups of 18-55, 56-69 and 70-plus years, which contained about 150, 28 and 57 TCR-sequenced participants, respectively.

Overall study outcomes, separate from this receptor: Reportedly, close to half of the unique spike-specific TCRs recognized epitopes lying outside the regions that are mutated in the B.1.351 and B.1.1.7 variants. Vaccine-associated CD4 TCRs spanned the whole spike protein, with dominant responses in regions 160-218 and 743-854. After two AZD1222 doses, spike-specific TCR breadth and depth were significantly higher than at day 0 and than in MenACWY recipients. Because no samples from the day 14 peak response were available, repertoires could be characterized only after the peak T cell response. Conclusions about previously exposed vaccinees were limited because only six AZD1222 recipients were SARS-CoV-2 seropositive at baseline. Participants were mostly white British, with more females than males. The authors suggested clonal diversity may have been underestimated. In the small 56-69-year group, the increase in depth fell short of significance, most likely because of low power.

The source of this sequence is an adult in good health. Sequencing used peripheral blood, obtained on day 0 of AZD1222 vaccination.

The bases read TGTGCCAGCAGCTTTACAGGGACTGAAGCTTTCTTT. Protein translation: CASSFTGTEAFF. The chain was built from TRBV7-9 and TRBJ1-1, with a tentative D gene TRBD1 over 6 matching bases. Relative to germline, V is 3 bases shorter and J is 5 bases shorter, with 7 bases between their ends. Taken from the germline V gene (reference sequence), the CDR1 and CDR2 loops are SEHNR and FQNEAQ. Reading from cysteine to phenylalanine, the CDR3 counts 12 amino acids. Only CDR3 DNA remains: 36 bases, in frame from the first base.